Below are 10 T cell receptor beta chains sequenced from a single sample in a study of blood T cell repertoires in COVID-19 (dated by TCRdb to 2019 to 2021). Receptor libraries were prepared by the immunoSEQ multiplex PCR assay. The table was pulled from immuneACCESS by TCRdb, which kept in-frame rearrangements only. Such tables lose some clones; where checked, under half of the loss comes from unresolved V genes, and the rest has no known cause. Within this sample are over 250,000 clones, with 80% to 90% of them counted one time only. 10% to 13% of the sample is taken by the ten largest. The sequenced sample was peripheral blood. The receptors come from a woman aged 70-85 years with COVID-19, enrolled during active disease.

The V gene is TRBV30, the J gene TRBJ1-3; D is uncertain. Deletions cut 2 bases from V and 0 bases from J, with 11 bases between. Germline-derived CDR1 and CDR2 are GTSNPN and SVGIG (reference sequence). The CDR3 contains 15 residues. The CDR3 sequence is CAWSRRLDSGNTIYF. DNA for the CDR3: TGTGCCTGGAGTCGGAGGCTAGACTCTGGAAACACCATATATTTT. The entire variable domain, with the rest obtained from reference TRBV30 and TRBJ1-3, is as follows: SQTIHQWPATLVQPVGSPLSLECTVEGTSNPNLYWYRQAAGRGLQLLFYSVGIGQISSEVPQNLSASRPQDRQFILSSKKLLLSDSGFYLCAWSRRLDSGNTIYFGEGSWLTVV.

This sequence joins TRBV2 and TRBJ2-7; D is ambiguous. This CDR3 spans 11 amino acids. V lost 7 bases and J lost 6, with 10 bases in between. Germline V gives CDR1 SNHLY, CDR2 FYNNEI. CDR3 nucleotide sequence: TGTGCCAGCATGGTTAGAGGCGAGCAGTACTTC. Protein: CASMVRGEQYF.

The chain joins TRBV4-3 to TRBJ2-7, with D maybe TRBD1 (6 bases). The CDR3 length is 14 residues. Germline V CDR1 and CDR2: LGHNA, YSLEER. The V end lost 0 bases, the J end lost 3 bases, and 9 bases lay between the germline ends. The chain's CDR3 is CASSQDRGFYEQYF. The CDR3 region has the DNA TGCGCCAGCAGCCAAGACAGGGGTTTCTACGAGCAGTACTTC.

The V call is TRBV4-2, the J call TRBJ2-5; 9 nucleotides align to TRBD2. CDR3 size: 16 residues. The V and J ends lost 1 base and 5 bases, in that order; junction bases with no gene match: 8. CDR1 LGHNA and CDR2 YNFKEQ come from the germline V gene. This CDR3 is CASSQGRGGRGETQYF. CDR3 bases: TGTGCCAGCAGCCAAGGTCGTGGCGGGAGGGGTGAGACCCAGTACTTC.

This clone was counted only a few times. The J gene is TRBJ1-6, the V gene TRBV14; no reliable D call. In germline, CDR1 is SGHDN, CDR2 FVKESK. This CDR3 is built from 14 residues. V lost 4 bases to trimming and J lost 6 bases, with 10 bases between them. CDR3 amino acids: CASSRESGNSPLHF. As DNA, the CDR3 is TGTGCCAGCAGCCGGGAAAGCGGTAATTCACCCCTCCACTTT.

This clone was observed a single time. V is TRBV6-1 and J is TRBJ2-7; D perhaps matches TRBD2 (6 bases). The CDR3 sequence is 14 residues long. The germline V and J ends were trimmed by 2 bases and 5 bases, with 13 bases remaining between them. CDR1 is MNHNS, CDR2 SASEGT, per germline. The CDR3 region has the DNA TGTGCCAGCAGTGAATCCCCCGGGAGCAACGAGCAGTACTTC. Translated, it gives CASSESPGSNEQYF.

This chain joins TRBV29-1 and TRBJ1-1, with TRBD1 matching over 7 bases. The CDR3 covers 14 residues. In germline, CDR1 is SQVTM, CDR2 ANQGSEA. V lost 2 bases, J lost 6 bases, and 9 bases stayed unmatched. This chain's CDR3 is CSVEPDRVGAEAFF. The CDR3 DNA reads as TGCAGCGTTGAACCCGACAGGGTTGGCGCTGAAGCTTTCTTT.

This chain joins TRBV4-1 and TRBJ1-5; 7 bases are a match to TRBD1. The length of the CDR3 is 16 residues. Looked up from germline, CDR1 is MGHRA and CDR2 is YSYEKL. Trimming cost V 5 bases and J 5 bases; bases outside gene matches: 12. CDR3 DNA: TGCGCCAGCAGCTCAACCAGAGAGGGGGCATATCAGCCCCAGCATTTT. Encoded protein: CASSSTREGAYQPQHF.

The J gene is TRBJ2-5, the V gene TRBV3-1 (or the pseudogene TRBV3-2); 14 bases are shared with TRBD2. With 3 bases clipped from V and 4 bases from J, the junction kept 10 bases outside the gene matches. This CDR3 region has 18 residues. CDR1 and CDR2 (germline): LGHDT, YNNKEL (reference sequence). The CDR3 protein is CASSHGTSGRGGRETQYF. DNA for the CDR3: TGTGCCAGCAGCCACGGGACTAGCGGGAGAGGGGGTCGAGAGACCCAGTACTTC.

Here the CDR3 DNA reads TGTGCCAGCAGCGTAGTAGGGGGCGGAAGCTACACCTTC. Translation: CASSVVGGGSYTF. V gene TRBV9 combines with J gene TRBJ1-2; 7 nucleotides align to TRBD1. J lost 9 bases, V lost 0 bases, and 5 bases had no gene match. CDR3 length: 13 residues. CDR1 is SGDLS, CDR2 YYNGEE, per germline.